In this sample, the clone carrying this TCR beta chain turned up a few times. Its antigen is as yet unknown. Unique molecular identifiers tagged the TCRbeta library. TCRdb analysed the PCR reads with MiXCR anew, one entry per CDR3 protein. The top ten clones hold about a fifth of a sample with 90,000 to 100,000 distinct CDR3 sequences, about 25% of them seen once. The data originate from a study of T-cell reconstitution after alpha-beta-depleted transplantation in children. V lost 11 bases to trimming and J lost 4 bases; unmatched junction nucleotides: 22. CDR1 MDHEN and CDR2 SYDVKM come from the germline V gene. The CDR3 loop spans 18 amino acids. General study findings and limits: Surviving thymic progenitors and recipient T cells were the source of high TCRbeta diversity at day 60 in some patients. Counts and diversity of T cells one year after transplant came mostly from newly produced T cells. The study reportedly traced alpha-beta T cells about two months after transplant to several hundred expanded graft clones.

The TCR sequence derives from a boy between 2 and 10 years old with acute lymphoblastic leukemia, due to receive a stem cell transplant. Sequencing used PBMCs, obtained before TCRalphabeta/CD19-depleted stem cell transplant. V gene TRBV28 combines with J gene TRBJ2-5; TRBD2 matches at 10 bases. The CDR3 reads CAPCGLAEGRNEGETQYF. The CDR3 bases are TGTGCCCCATGCGGACTAGCGGAGGGCCGTAACGAGGGAGAGACCCAGTACTTC.